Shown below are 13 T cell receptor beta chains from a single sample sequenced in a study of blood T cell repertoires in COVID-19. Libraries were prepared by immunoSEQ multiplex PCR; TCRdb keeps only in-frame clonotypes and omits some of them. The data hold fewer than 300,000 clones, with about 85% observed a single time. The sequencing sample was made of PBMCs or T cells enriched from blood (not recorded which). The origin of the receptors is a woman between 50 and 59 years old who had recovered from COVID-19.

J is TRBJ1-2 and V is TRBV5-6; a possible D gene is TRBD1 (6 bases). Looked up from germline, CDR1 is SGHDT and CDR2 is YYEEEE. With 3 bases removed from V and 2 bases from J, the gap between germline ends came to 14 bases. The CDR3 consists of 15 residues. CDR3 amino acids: CASSWTQGKNYGYTF. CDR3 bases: TGTGCCAGCAGCTGGACTCAGGGGAAAAACTATGGCTACACCTTC.

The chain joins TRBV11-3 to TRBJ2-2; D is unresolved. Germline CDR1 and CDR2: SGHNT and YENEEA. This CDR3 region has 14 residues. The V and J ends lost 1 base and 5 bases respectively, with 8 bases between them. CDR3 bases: TGTGCCAGCAGCTTAGTCGCTAGTACCGGGGAGCTGTTTTTT. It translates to CASSLVASTGELFF.

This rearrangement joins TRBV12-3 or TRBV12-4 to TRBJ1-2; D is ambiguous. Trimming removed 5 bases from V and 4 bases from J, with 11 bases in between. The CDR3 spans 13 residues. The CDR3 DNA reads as TGTGCCAGCAGTCCGGGAATAGGCTATGGCTACACCTTC. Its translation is CASSPGIGYGYTF.

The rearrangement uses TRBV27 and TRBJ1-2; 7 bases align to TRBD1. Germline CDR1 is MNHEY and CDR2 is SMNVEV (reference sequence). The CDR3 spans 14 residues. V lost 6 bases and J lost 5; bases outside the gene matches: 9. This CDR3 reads CASSYTGVGYGYTF. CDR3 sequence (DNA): TGTGCCAGCAGCTACACAGGGGTGGGTTATGGCTACACCTTC.

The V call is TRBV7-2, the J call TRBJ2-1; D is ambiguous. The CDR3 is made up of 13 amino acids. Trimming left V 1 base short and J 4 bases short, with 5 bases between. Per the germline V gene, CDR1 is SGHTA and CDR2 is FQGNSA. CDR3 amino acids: CASSLGQYNEQFF. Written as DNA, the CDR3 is TGTGCCAGCAGCTTAGGCCAGTACAATGAGCAGTTCTTC.

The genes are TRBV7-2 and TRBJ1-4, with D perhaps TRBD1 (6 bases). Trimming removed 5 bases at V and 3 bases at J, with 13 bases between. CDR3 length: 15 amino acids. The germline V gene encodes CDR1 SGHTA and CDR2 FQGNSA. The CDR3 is CASSKIGGANEKLFF. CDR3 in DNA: TGTGCCAGCAGCAAAATAGGGGGGGCTAATGAAAAACTGTTTTTT.

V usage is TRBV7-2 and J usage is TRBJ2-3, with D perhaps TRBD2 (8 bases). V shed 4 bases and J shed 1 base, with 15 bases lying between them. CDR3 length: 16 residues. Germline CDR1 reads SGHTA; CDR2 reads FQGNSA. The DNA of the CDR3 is TGTGCCAGCAGCTACGGGACAGCGGGGGGCACAGATACGCAGTATTTT. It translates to CASSYGTAGGTDTQYF.

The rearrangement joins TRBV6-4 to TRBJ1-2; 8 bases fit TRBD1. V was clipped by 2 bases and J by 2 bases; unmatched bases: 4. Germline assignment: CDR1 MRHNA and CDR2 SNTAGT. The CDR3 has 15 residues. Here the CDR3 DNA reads TGTGCCAGCAGTGACACACGGACAGGGAACTATGGCTACACCTTC. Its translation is CASSDTRTGNYGYTF.

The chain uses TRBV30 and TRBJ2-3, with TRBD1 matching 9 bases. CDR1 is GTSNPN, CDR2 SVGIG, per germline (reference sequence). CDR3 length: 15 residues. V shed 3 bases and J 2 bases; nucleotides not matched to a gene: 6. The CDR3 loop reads CAWSAGTGNTDTQYF. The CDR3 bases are TGTGCCTGGAGCGCCGGGACAGGGAACACAGATACGCAGTATTTT.

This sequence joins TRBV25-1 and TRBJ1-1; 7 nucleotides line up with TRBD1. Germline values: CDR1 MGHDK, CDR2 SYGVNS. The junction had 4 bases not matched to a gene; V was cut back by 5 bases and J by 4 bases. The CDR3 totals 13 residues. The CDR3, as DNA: TGTGCCAGCAGTCGACAGGGACTCACTGAAGCTTTCTTT. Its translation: CASSRQGLTEAFF. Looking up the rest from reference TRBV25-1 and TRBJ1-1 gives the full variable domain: EADIYQTPRYLVIGTGKKITLECSQTMGHDKMYWYQQDPGMELHLIHYSYGVNSTEKGDLSSESTVSRIRTEHFPLTLESARPSHTSQYLCASSRQGLTEAFFGQGTRLTVV.

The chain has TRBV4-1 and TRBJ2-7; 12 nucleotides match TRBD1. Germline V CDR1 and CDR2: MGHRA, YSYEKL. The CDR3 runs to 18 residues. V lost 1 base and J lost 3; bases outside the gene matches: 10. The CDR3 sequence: CASSQGVGTGGAVYEQYF. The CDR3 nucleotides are TGCGCCAGCAGCCAAGGAGTCGGGACAGGGGGCGCGGTCTACGAGCAGTACTTC.

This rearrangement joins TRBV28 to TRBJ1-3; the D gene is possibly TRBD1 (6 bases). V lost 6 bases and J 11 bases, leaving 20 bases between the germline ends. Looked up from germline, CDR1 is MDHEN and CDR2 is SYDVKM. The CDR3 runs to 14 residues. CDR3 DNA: TGTGCCAGCAGGACCCGGACAGTCGCTGGCTCCATATATTTT. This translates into CASRTRTVAGSIYF.

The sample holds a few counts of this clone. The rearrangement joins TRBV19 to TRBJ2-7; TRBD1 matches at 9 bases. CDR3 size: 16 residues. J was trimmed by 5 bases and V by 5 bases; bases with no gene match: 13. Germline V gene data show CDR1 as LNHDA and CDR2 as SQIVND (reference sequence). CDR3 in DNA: TGTGCCAGTAGTCCCAACCCCGGGACAGGGTACAACGAGCAGTACTTC. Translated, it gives CASSPNPGTGYNEQYF.